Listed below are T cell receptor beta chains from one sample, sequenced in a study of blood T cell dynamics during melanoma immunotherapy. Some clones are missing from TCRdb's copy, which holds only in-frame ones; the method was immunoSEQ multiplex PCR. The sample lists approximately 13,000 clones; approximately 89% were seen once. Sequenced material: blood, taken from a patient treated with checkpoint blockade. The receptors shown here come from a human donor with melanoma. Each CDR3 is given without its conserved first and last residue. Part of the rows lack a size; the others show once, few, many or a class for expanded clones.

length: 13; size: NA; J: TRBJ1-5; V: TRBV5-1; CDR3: ASRRGDRADQPQH
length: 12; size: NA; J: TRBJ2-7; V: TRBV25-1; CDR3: ASSESVRAYEQY
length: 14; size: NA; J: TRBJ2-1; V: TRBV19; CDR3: ASSIVSREVHNEQF
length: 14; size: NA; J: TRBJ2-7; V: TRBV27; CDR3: ASSPITRDRLFEQY
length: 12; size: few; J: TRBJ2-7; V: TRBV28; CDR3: ASSENSGGVEQY
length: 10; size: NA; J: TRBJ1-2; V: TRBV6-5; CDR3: ASSRGHYGYT
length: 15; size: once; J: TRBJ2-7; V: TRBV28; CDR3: ASSSGTGGSRIYEQY
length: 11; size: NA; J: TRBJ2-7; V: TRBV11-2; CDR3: ASSTTGNYEQY
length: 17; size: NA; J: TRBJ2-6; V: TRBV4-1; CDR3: ASSQDPAGASGGANVLT
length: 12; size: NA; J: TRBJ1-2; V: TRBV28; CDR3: ASSPPGRIYGYT
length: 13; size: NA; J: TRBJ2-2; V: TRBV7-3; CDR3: ASSPGSSRTGELF
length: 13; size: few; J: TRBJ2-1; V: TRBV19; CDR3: ASKRLGRAPGEQF
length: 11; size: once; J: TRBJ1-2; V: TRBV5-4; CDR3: ASSPDSNYGYT
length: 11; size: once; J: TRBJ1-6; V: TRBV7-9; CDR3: ASSIDGVGSLH
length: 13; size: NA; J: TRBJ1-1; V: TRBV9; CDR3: ASSVEVGLNTEAF
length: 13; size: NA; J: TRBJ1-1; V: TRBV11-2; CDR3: ASSFEARGTTEAF
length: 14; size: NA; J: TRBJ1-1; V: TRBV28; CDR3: ASSLSVGTANTEAF
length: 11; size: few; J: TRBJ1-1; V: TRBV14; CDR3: ASSQGRNLEAF
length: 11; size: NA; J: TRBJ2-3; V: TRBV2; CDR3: ASSGQSTDTQY
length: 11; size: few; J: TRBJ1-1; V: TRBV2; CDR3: ASTQGEDTEAF
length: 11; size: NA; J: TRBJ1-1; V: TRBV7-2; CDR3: ASSLDEGMEAF
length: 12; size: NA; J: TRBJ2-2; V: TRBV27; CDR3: ASSAPRGAGELF
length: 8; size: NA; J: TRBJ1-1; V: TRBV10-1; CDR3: ASRNTEAF
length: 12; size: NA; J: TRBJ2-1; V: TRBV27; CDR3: ASRSGSSYNEQF
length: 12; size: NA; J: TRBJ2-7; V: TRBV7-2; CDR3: ASSLEVGIYEQY
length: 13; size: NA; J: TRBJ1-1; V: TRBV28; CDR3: ASSARVPSNTEAF
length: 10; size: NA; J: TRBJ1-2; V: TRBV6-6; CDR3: ASYRGRGGYT
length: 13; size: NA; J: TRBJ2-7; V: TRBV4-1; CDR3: ASSQGDHWPYEQY
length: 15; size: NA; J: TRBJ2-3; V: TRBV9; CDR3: ASSPTPLAGVTDTQY
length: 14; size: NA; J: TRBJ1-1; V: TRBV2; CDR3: ASSAGPGAGGPEAF
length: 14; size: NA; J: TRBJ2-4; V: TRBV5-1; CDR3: ASSLRSVPPGDIQY
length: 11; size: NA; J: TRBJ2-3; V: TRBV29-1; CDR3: SVSRESTDTQY
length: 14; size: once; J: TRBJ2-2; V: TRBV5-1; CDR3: ASSLNWRMNTGELF
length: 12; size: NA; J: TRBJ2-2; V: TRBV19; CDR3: ASRAQGGTGELF
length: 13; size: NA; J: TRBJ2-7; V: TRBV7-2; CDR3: ASSLDFWGSYEQY
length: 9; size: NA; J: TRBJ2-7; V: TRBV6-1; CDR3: AIGGSYEQY
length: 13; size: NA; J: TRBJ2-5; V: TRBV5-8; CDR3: ASSLAPGAGETQY
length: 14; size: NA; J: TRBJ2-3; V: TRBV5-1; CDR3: ASSPRGLASTDTQY
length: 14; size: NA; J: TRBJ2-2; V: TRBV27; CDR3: ASSFRPGRVSGELF
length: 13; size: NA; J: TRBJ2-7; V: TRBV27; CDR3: ASSLSGTASYEQY
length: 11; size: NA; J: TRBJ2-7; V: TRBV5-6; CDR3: ASSLGQLYEQY
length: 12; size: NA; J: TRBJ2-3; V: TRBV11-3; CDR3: ASSPPERPDTQY
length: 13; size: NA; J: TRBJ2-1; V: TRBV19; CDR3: ASRPEGANYNEQF
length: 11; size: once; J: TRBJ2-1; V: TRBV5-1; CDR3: ASSPDGLGEQF
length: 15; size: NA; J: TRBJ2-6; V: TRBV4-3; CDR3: ASSQDRGATGANVLT
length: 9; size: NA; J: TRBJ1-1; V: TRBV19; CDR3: ASTDGRGAF
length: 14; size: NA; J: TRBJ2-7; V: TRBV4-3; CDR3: ASSQDVGSSSYEQY
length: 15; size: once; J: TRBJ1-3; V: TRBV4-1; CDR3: ASSQGEDRLFGNTIY
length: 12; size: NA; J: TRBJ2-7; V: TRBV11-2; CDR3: ASSFGFQAYEQY
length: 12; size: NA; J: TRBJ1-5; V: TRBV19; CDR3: ASSIEGLYQPQH
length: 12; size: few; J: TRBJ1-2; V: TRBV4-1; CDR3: ASSHGERLYGYT
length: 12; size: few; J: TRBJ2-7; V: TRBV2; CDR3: ASSRAGTSYEQY
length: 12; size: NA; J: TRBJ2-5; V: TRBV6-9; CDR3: ASSLDRVQETQY
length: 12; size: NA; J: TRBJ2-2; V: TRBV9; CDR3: ASSTYRNTGELF
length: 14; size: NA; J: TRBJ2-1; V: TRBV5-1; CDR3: ASSLASGGSYNEQF